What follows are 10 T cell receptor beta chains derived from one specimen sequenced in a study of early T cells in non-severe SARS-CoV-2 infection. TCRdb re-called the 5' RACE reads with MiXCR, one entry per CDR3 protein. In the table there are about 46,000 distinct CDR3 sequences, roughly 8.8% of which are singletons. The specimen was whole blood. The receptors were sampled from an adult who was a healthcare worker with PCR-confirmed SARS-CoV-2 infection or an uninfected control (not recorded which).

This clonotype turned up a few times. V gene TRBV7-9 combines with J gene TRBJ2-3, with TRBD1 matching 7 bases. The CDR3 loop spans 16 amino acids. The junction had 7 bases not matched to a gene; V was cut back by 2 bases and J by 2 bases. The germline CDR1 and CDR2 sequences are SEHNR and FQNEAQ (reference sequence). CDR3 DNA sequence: TGTGCCAGCAGCTTATACCTGGGGACAGCCACAGATACGCAGTATTTT. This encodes CASSLYLGTATDTQYF.

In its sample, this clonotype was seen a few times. The CDR3 sequence is CASTAGQSTGELFF. DNA for the CDR3: TGTGCCAGCACTGCGGGACAGTCCACCGGGGAGCTGTTTTTT. The V call is TRBV28, the J call TRBJ2-2; D is perhaps TRBD1 (7 bases). The CDR3 is made up of 14 amino acids. In germline, CDR1 is MDHEN, CDR2 SYDVKM. Trimming shortened V by 7 bases and J by 4 bases, and 13 bases separated the two germline ends.

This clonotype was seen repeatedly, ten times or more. CDR3 loop: CASRPDRGLEPQHF. As DNA, the CDR3 is TGTGCCAGCAGACCTGACAGGGGACTCGAGCCCCAGCATTTT. The chain uses TRBV6-1 and TRBJ1-5, with 8 positions matching TRBD1. The V and J ends lost 6 bases and 8 bases, in that order; junction bases with no gene match: 9. CDR1 and CDR2 from the germline V gene are MNHNS and SASEGT. There are 14 residues in the CDR3.

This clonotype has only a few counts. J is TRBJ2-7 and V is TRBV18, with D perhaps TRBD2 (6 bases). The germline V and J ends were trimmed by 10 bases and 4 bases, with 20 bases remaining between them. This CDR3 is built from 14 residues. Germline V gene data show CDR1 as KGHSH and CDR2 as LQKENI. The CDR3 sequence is CATSGPGEVYEQYF. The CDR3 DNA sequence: TGTGCCACCTCCGGTCCGGGAGAGGTATACGAGCAGTACTTC.

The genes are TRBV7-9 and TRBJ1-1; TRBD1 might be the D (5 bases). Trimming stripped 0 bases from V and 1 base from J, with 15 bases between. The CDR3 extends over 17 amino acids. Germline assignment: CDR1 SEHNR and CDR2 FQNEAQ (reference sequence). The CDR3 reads CASSLAISDGGNTEAFF. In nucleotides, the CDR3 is TGTGCCAGCAGCTTAGCAATATCGGACGGGGGGAACACTGAAGCTTTCTTT.

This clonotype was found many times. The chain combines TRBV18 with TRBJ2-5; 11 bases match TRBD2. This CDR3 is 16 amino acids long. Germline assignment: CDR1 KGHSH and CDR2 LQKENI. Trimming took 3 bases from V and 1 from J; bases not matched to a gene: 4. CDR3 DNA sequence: TGTGCCAGCTCACCGACGGGACTAGCGGCCCAAGAGACCCAGTACTTC. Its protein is CASSPTGLAAQETQYF.

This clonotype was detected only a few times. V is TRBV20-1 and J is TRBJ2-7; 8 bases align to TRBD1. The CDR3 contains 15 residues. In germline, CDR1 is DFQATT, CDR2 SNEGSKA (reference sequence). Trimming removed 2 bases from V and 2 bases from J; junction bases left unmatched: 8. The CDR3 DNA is TGCAGTGCTAGACACCGGGACAGGCTCACCTACGAGCAGTACTTC. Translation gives CSARHRDRLTYEQYF.

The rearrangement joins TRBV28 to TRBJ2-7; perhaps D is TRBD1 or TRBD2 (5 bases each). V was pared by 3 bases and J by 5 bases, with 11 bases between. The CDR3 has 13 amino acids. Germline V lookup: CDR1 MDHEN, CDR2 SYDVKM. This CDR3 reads CASSFAGRDEQYF. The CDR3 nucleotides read TGTGCCAGCAGTTTCGCAGGGAGAGACGAGCAGTACTTC.

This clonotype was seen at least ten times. The CDR3 is CASSLAGAGRSYNEQFF. In DNA, the CDR3 is TGTGCCAGCAGCTTGGCCGGAGCGGGCCGCTCCTACAATGAGCAGTTCTTC. The gene calls are TRBV5-8 and TRBJ2-1; a possible D gene is TRBD2 (6 bases). The CDR3 contains 17 residues. The germline V gene encodes CDR1 SGHTS and CDR2 YDEGEE. V dropped 0 bases and J dropped 0 bases, with 13 bases sitting between them.

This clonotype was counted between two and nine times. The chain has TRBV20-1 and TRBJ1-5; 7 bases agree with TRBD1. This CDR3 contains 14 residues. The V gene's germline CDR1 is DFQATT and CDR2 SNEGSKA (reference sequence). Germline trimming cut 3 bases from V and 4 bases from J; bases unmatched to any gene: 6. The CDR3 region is CSASSGQPNQPQHF. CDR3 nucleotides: TGCAGTGCTAGTTCGGGACAGCCGAATCAGCCCCAGCATTTT.